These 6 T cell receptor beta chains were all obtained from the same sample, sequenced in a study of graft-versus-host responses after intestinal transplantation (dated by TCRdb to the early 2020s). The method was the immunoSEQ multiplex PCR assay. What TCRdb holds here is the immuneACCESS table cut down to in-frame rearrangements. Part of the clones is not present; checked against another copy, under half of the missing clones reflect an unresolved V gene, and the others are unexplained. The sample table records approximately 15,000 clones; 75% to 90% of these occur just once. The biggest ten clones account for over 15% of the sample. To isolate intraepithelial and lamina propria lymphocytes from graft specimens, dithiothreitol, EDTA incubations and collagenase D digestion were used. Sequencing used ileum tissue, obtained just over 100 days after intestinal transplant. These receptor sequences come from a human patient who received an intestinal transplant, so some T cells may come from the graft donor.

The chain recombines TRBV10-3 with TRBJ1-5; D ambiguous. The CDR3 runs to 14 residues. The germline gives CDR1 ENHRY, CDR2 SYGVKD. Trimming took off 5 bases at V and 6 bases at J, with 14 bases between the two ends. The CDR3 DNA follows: TGTGCCATCAGTAACGGACCGACCGGTCAGCCCCAGCATTTT. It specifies CAISNGPTGQPQHF.

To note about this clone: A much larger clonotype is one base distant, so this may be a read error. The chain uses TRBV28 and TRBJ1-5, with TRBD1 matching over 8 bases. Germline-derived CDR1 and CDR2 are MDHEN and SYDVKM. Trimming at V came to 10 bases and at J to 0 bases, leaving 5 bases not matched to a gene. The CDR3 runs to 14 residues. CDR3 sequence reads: CAMQGQDSNQPQHF. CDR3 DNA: TGTGCCATGCAGGGACAGGATAGCAATCAGCCCCAGCATTTT.

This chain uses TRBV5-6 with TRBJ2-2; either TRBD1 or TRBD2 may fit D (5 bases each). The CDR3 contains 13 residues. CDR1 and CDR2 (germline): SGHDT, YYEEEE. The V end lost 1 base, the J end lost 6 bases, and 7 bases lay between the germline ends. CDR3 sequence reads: CASSLLGAGELFF. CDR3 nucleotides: TGTGCCAGCAGCTTGTTGGGGGCCGGGGAGCTGTTTTTT. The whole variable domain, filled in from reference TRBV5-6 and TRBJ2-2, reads DAGVTQSPTHLIKTRGQQVTLRCSPKSGHDTVSWYQQALGQGPQFIFQYYEEEERQRGNFPDRFSGHQFPNYSSELNVNALLLGDSALYLCASSLLGAGELFFGEGSRLTVL.

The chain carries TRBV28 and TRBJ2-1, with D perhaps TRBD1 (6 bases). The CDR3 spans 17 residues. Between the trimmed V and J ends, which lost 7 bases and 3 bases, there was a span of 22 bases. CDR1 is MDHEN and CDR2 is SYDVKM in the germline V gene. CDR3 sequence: CASTEGNRTDYYNEQFF. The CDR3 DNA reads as TGTGCCAGCACTGAGGGAAATAGGACAGATTACTACAATGAGCAGTTCTTC.

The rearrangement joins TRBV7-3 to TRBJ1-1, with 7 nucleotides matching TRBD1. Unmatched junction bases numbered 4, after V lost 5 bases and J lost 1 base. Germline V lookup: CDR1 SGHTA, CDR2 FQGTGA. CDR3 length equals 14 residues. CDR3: CASSPRTGNTEAFF. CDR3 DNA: TGTGCCAGCAGCCCCCGGACAGGGAACACTGAAGCTTTCTTT.

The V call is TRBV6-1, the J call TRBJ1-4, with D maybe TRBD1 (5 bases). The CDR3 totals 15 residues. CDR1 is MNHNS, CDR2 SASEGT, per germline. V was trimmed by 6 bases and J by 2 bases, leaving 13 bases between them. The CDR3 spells CASREPGGTNEKLFF. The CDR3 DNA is TGTGCCAGCAGGGAACCTGGGGGGACTAATGAAAAACTGTTTTTT.